This TCR beta chain was identified in a study of T cell responses to AZD1222 COVID-19 vaccine. With regard to this clone: Its antigen is unidentified.

TCRdb's copy holds only in-frame clones and misses some; the assay was immunoSEQ multiplex PCR. This sample has about 67,000 clones, with approximately 81% found just once. With V trimmed by 5 bases and J by 13 bases, 15 bases remained unmatched. Germline CDR1 and CDR2: KGHSH and LQKENI. This CDR3 is 15 amino acids long. Study-wide results and limits: Across spike, vaccine-associated CD4 TCRs were found, dominant at 160-218 and 743-854.

The sample in question was peripheral blood, obtained on day 0 of AZD1222 vaccination. This rearrangement joins TRBV18 to TRBJ2-7, with 12 nucleotides matching TRBD1. This clonotype was sampled from an adult in good health. In DNA form, the CDR3 reads TGTGCCAGCTCAACTGGGACAGGGGGCCTACGAGCAGCATACTTC. This translates into CASSTGTGGLRAAYF.